This paragraph covers one T cell receptor (beta chain) sequence. Its matching antigen is unknown. The data are from a study of CD4 T cells in relation to SARS-CoV-2 and coronaviruses. In the study overall: The HLA restriction of the shared crossreactive spike epitopes was mapped.

CD4+ T cells from unexposed donors were obtained before the COVID-19 pandemic (2011-2018). Naive and memory CD4+ T cells came from enriched cryopreserved PBMCs. Points from the study as a whole: Monoreactive clones expanded significantly more to SARS-CoV-2 than crossreactive clones did. According to naive versus memory sequencing, detected responses are memory recall, not newly primed.

Method: immunoSEQ multiplex PCR; TCRdb's copy keeps in-frame clones and lacks some. The top ten hold 1.4% of the sample, which has more than 50,000 clones, roughly 90% seen once. The CDR3 has 13 amino acids. V lost 5 bases to trimming and J lost 4 bases, with 11 bases between them. CDR1 and CDR2 from the germline V gene are SSHAT and FNYEAQ (reference sequence). This clonotype was sampled from a human donor in good health. The specimen was memory CD4+ T cells from PBMCs. This chain connects TRBV7-7 to TRBJ2-5, with TRBD1 as a possible D gene (5 bases). The CDR3: CASSTGISETQYF. CDR3 in DNA: TGTGCCAGCAGCACAGGTATATCAGAGACCCAGTACTTC.